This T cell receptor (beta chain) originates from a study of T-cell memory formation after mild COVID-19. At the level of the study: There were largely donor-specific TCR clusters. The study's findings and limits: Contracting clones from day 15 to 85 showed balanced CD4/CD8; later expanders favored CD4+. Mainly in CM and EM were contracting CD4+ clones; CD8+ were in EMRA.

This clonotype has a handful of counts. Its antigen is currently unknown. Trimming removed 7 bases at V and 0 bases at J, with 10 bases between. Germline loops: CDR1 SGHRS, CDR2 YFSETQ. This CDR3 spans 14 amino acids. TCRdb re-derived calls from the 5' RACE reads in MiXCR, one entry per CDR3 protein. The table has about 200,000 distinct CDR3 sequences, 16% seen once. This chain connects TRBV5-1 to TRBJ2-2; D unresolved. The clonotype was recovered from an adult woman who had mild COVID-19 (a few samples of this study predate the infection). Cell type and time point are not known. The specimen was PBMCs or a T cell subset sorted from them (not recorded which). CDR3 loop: CASRAGPNTGELFF. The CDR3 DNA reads TGCGCCAGCCGGGCAGGTCCGAACACCGGGGAGCTGTTTTTT. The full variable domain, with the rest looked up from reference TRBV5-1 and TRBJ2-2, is KAGVTQTPRYLIKTRGQQVTLSCSPISGHRSVSWYQQTPGQGLQFLFEYFSETQRNKGNFPGRFSGRQFSNSRSEMNVSTLELGDSALYLCASRAGPNTGELFFGEGSRLTVL.